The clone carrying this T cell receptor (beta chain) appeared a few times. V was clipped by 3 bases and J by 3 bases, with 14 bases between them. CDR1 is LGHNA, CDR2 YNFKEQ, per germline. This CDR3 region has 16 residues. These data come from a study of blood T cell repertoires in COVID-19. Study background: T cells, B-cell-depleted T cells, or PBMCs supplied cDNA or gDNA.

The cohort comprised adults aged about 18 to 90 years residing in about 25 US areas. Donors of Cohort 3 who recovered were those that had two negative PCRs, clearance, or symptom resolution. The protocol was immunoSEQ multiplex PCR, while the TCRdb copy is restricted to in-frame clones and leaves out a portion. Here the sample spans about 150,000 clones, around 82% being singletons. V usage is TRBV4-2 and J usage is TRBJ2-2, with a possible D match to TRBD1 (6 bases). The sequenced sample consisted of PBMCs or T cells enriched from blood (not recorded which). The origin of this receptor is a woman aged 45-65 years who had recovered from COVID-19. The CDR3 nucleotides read TGTGCCAGCAGCCAGGATTGGACAGCCTACACCGGGGAGCTGTTTTTT. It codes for CASSQDWTAYTGELFF.